Shown below are 30 T cell receptor beta chains from a single sample sequenced in a study of T cells after yellow fever vaccination. Each CDR3 protein is one row after TCRdb ran MiXCR on the 5' RACE reads. The profile shows approximately 610,000 distinct CDR3 sequences, about a sixth of them singletons. The sequences come from PBMCs, collected 4 to 5 days after the first yellow fever vaccination. The receptors come from a man between 18 and 35 years old who received the YFV17D yellow fever vaccine.

V is TRBV6-1 and J is TRBJ1-6, with 10 bases identical to TRBD1. V was clipped by 0 bases and J by 14 bases; unmatched bases: 13. Germline V gives CDR1 MNHNS, CDR2 SASEGT. CDR3 length: 17 residues. The CDR3 loop reads CASSEAPGQGEGVALHF. For the CDR3, the DNA is TGTGCCAGCAGTGAAGCTCCTGGACAGGGGGAAGGGGTGGCCCTCCACTTT.

This chain joins TRBV6-2 or TRBV6-3 and TRBJ2-2, with D tentatively TRBD2 (5 bases). This CDR3 contains 15 residues. V gave up 5 bases and J gave up 6 bases, with 16 bases separating them. From germline, CDR1 is MNHEY and CDR2 SVGEGT. CDR3 nucleotide sequence: TGTGCCAGCAGTACCGGGAACCTAATGGCCGGGGAGCTGTTTTTT. Amino acids: CASSTGNLMAGELFF.

This chain links TRBV5-1 with TRBJ1-1; D is possibly TRBD1 (5 bases). The germline V gene encodes CDR1 SGHRS and CDR2 YFSETQ. V was trimmed by 0 bases and J by 5 bases, leaving 8 bases between them. This CDR3 is 13 amino acids long. This CDR3 reads CASSLEGWTEAFF. CDR3 DNA: TGCGCCAGCAGCTTGGAGGGGTGGACTGAAGCTTTCTTT.

This clonotype was recorded a few times. V and J are TRBV11-2 and TRBJ2-1; 9 nucleotides align to TRBD1. CDR1 is SGHAT and CDR2 is FQNNGV in the germline V gene. J gave up 4 bases and V 5 bases, and 6 bases lay outside the gene matches. The CDR3 runs 15 residues. The CDR3 nucleotides are TGTGCCAGCAGCCCTACCGGGACAGGGTACAATGAGCAGTTCTTC. It translates to CASSPTGTGYNEQFF.

This clonotype was seen only a few times. The chain couples TRBV5-1 to TRBJ2-7; D could derive from TRBD1 or TRBD2 (7 bases each). Trimming took 3 bases from V and 5 from J, leaving 21 bases between them. Per germline, CDR1 SGHRS and CDR2 YFSETQ. The CDR3 contains 16 residues. CDR3: CASSWRDPTGRDEQYF. CDR3 DNA: TGCGCCAGCAGCTGGAGGGACCCGACAGGGAGGGACGAGCAGTACTTC.

This clonotype has just a few counts. The V and J genes are TRBV15 and TRBJ2-3, with 8 bases identical to TRBD2. This CDR3 is 13 amino acids long. Trimming at V came to 8 bases and at J to 5 bases, leaving 6 bases not matched to a gene. Germline values: CDR1 LNHNV, CDR2 YYDKDF (reference sequence). CDR3 DNA: TGTGCCACCGTGACGGGGGGGGGAGATACGCAGTATTTT. This translates into CATVTGGGDTQYF. Drawing the rest from reference TRBV15 and TRBJ2-3, the complete variable domain is DAMVIQNPRYQVTQFGKPVTLSCSQTLNHNVMYWYQQKSSQAPKLLFHYYDKDFNNEADTPDNFQSRRPNTSFCFLDIRSPGLGDTAMYLCATVTGGGDTQYFGPGTRLTVL.

The chain links TRBV7-9 to TRBJ2-1, with 7 positions matching TRBD2. CDR1 is SEHNR and CDR2 is FQNEAQ in the germline V gene (reference sequence). The CDR3 is 15 residues long. With 4 bases clipped from V and 3 bases from J, the junction kept 6 bases outside the gene matches. The CDR3, as DNA: TGTGCCAGCAGCTCCCGCGGGGGTCTCTACAATGAGCAGTTCTTC. The encoded protein is CASSSRGGLYNEQFF.

A few counts support this clonotype. The V gene is TRBV20-1, the J gene TRBJ2-5; TRBD1 matches at 9 bases. Germline V CDR1 and CDR2: DFQATT, SNEGSKA (reference sequence). The J segment lost 4 bases and the V segment lost 5 bases, leaving 5 bases of the junction unmatched. This CDR3 spans 13 amino acids. This chain's CDR3 is CSAWDRESETQYF. In DNA, the CDR3 is TGCAGTGCTTGGGACAGGGAGTCAGAGACCCAGTACTTC.

This sequence joins TRBV11-2 and TRBJ2-5, with 11 bases that match TRBD2. J was trimmed by 5 bases and V by 5 bases; bases with no gene match: 7. The V gene's germline CDR1 is SGHAT and CDR2 FQNNGV. The CDR3 has 15 residues. CDR3 coding DNA: TGTGCCAGCAGCCCGGGACTAGCGGCTGGTGAGACCCAGTACTTC. Protein sequence: CASSPGLAAGETQYF.

Details on this clonotype: This sequence may be a read error, since a much larger clone differs from it by one base. This chain connects TRBV24-1 to TRBJ2-3; D not certain. The germline V gene has CDR1 KGHDR and CDR2 SFDVKD. The CDR3 consists of 13 residues. The CDR3 region is CATSGWADDTQSF. The CDR3 DNA reads as TGTGCCACCAGTGGCTGGGCAGACGATACGCAGTCTTTT.

In this sample, this clonotype turned up a few times. The chain employs TRBV12-3 or TRBV12-4 and TRBJ1-2, with a weak D call TRBD1 (6 bases). Trimming removed 4 bases at V and 12 bases at J, with 15 bases between. This CDR3 region has 12 residues. DNA for the CDR3: TGTGCCAGCAGTTACTACAGGGACCCTGACACCTTC. Encoded protein: CASSYYRDPDTF.

Concerning this clonotype itself: The junction does not match germline at one end; this may be a read error. The CDR3 coding sequence is TGTGCCAGCAGTTTGACAGGGCGCGACAATGAGCTGTTCTTC. Its translation is CASSLTGRDNELFF. This chain connects TRBV12-3 or TRBV12-4 to TRBJ2-1; TRBD1 aligns across 7 bases. This CDR3 spans 14 amino acids.

The J gene is TRBJ2-5, the V gene TRBV15, with D unresolved. CDR3 length: 13 amino acids. Trimming pared 1 base from V and 5 bases from J, leaving 8 bases between. CDR1 and CDR2 (germline): LNHNV, YYDKDF (reference sequence). The CDR3 is CATSRARMETQYF. The CDR3 DNA follows: TGTGCCACCAGCAGAGCCCGAATGGAGACCCAGTACTTC.

Ten or more counts support this clonotype. The gene calls are TRBV28 and TRBJ2-7; TRBD1 is a possible D gene (6 bases). V was cut by 5 bases and J by 3 bases, with 17 bases left in between. CDR3 size: 15 residues. CDR1 and CDR2 (germline): MDHEN, SYDVKM. The CDR3 is CASSTPWTVGYEQYV. CDR3 DNA: TGTGCCAGCAGTACCCCGTGGACAGTCGGCTACGAGCAGTACGTC.

The CDR3 region has the DNA TGTGCCATCACCTTGGGGGGGACCACAGATACGCAGTATTTT. Translation gives CAITLGGTTDTQYF. V is TRBV10-3 and J is TRBJ2-3, with 7 bases identical to TRBD2. CDR1 and CDR2 (germline): ENHRY, SYGVKD. The CDR3 loop spans 14 amino acids. V trimming: 7 bases; J trimming: 2 bases; junction bases outside the gene matches: 6.

This clonotype appeared a single time. This rearrangement joins TRBV28 to TRBJ2-1, with 12 bases lining up with TRBD2. After removal of 3 bases from V and 6 bases from J, the junction contained 9 bases not matched to a gene. CDR3 length equals 17 residues. The germline V gene has CDR1 MDHEN and CDR2 SYDVKM. The CDR3 protein is CASSFLTSGGLLNEQFF. CDR3 DNA sequence: TGTGCCAGCAGTTTCCTGACTAGCGGGGGCCTGCTCAATGAGCAGTTCTTC.

Ten or more counts support this clonotype. The rearrangement joins TRBV5-1 to TRBJ2-5; D possibly corresponds to TRBD2 (5 bases). This CDR3 region has 13 residues. Trimming stripped 0 bases from V and 4 bases from J, with 7 bases between. CDR1 and CDR2 (germline): SGHRS, YFSETQ. For the CDR3, the DNA is TGCGCCAGCAGCTTGGGGGGAGCAGAGACCCAGTACTTC. Protein sequence: CASSLGGAETQYF.

This clonotype turned up a few times. V gene TRBV6-1 combines with J gene TRBJ2-1, with 12 positions matching TRBD2. J gave up 12 bases and V 3 bases, and 6 bases lay outside the gene matches. CDR1 and CDR2 from the germline V gene are MNHNS and SASEGT. The CDR3 runs to 14 residues. CDR3 region: CASSDPLAGGGQFF. The CDR3 DNA reads as TGTGCCAGCAGTGACCCGCTAGCGGGGGGGGGGCAGTTCTTC.

The CDR3 loop is CASSDRALFAYEQYF. The DNA for the CDR3 is TGCGCCAGCAGTGACAGGGCCCTTTTCGCCTACGAGCAGTACTTC. The rearrangement uses TRBV4-1 and TRBJ2-7, with 7 bases identical to TRBD1. Unmatched junction bases numbered 10, after V lost 6 bases and J lost 2 bases. This CDR3 comprises 15 residues. Looked up from germline, CDR1 is MGHRA and CDR2 is YSYEKL.

This clonotype was detected a few times. The chain is built from TRBV6-5 and TRBJ2-3; D unresolved. The CDR3 runs to 15 residues. Germline CDR1 is MNHEY and CDR2 is SVGAGI. Trimming pared 1 base from V and 6 bases from J, leaving 14 bases between. The CDR3 loop reads CASSYLGSHTDTQYF. The CDR3 DNA follows: TGTGCCAGCAGTTACTTAGGGTCTCACACGGATACGCAGTATTTT.

The CDR3, as DNA: TGTGCCAGCAGCTTATTAGGGGATGGAAACACCATATATTTT. Its translation is CASSLLGDGNTIYF. The V call is TRBV7-8, the J call TRBJ1-3, with D possibly TRBD1 on 5 matching bases. Germline CDR1 and CDR2: SGHVS and FQNEAQ. V was shortened by 2 bases and J by 3 bases, with 8 bases between the two germline ends. This CDR3 spans 14 amino acids.

This clonotype was seen just once. The rearrangement uses TRBV5-1 and TRBJ1-1; the D gene is possibly TRBD1 (6 bases). V lost 2 bases and J 4 bases, leaving 18 bases between the germline ends. CDR3 size: 16 residues. Germline CDR1 reads SGHRS; CDR2 reads YFSETQ. CDR3 region: CASSLGFRGKSTEAFF. CDR3 in DNA: TGCGCCAGCAGCTTAGGCTTTAGGGGGAAGTCCACTGAAGCTTTCTTT.

The chain employs TRBV5-5 and TRBJ1-1, with D tentatively TRBD1 (5 bases). The CDR3 loop spans 14 amino acids. Germline values: CDR1 SGHKS, CDR2 YYEKEE (reference sequence). Deletions cut 0 bases from V and 4 bases from J, with 10 bases between. CDR3 region: CASSLAGRVTEAFF. The CDR3 DNA reads TGTGCCAGCAGCTTGGCGGGCAGGGTCACTGAAGCTTTCTTT.

This chain joins TRBV18 and TRBJ1-6, with a possible D match to TRBD1 (5 bases). Germline V gene sequence: CDR1 KGHSH, CDR2 LQKENI. The CDR3 covers 16 residues. V shed 8 bases and J shed 3 bases, with 17 bases lying between them. CDR3 loop: CASRGAGRFYNSPLHF. The CDR3, as DNA: TGTGCCAGCCGTGGGGCAGGCCGATTCTATAATTCACCCCTCCACTTT. The entire variable domain, with the rest obtained from reference TRBV18 and TRBJ1-6, is as follows: NAGVMQNPRHLVRRRGQEARLRCSPMKGHSHVYWYRQLPEEGLKFMVYLQKENIIDESGMPKERFSAEFPKEGPSILRIQQVVRGDSAAYFCASRGAGRFYNSPLHFGNGTRLTVT.

This clonotype was found many times. The chain is built from TRBV29-1 and TRBJ2-5; TRBD1 is a possible D gene (5 bases). The length of the CDR3 is 12 residues. CDR1 is SQVTM and CDR2 is ANQGSEA in the germline V gene. With 6 bases removed from V and 5 bases from J, the gap between germline ends came to 13 bases. CDR3 nucleotides: TGCAGCGTGCAGGGTAATGCGGAGACCCAGTACTTC. Its protein product is CSVQGNAETQYF.

Notes on this clonotype: One end of the junction is discordant with germline, which a read error may explain. The rearrangement joins TRBV7-2 to TRBJ1-4, with a tentative D call TRBD1 (6 bases). The CDR3 is 14 amino acids. CDR1 is SGHTA, CDR2 FQGNSA, per germline. The CDR3 spells CASSLAQGREKPFF. CDR3 DNA sequence: TGTGCCAGCAGCTTAGCACAGGGCAGGGAAAAACCGTTTTTT.

This clonotype turned up a few times. This chain uses TRBV12-3 or TRBV12-4 with TRBJ1-3; D unclear. The length of the CDR3 is 12 residues. DNA of the CDR3: TGTGCTACCAGGCTCTCTGGAAACACCATATATTTT. Residues: CATRLSGNTIYF.

The chain joins TRBV14 to TRBJ1-1, with unresolved D. CDR3 length: 12 amino acids. From germline, CDR1 is SGHDN and CDR2 FVKESK. The ends were cut back, 1 base at V and 3 bases at J, with 3 bases in the middle. The chain's CDR3 is CASSQGHTEAFF. CDR3 bases: TGTGCCAGCAGCCAAGGACACACTGAAGCTTTCTTT.

The chain uses TRBV27 and TRBJ1-5; possibly TRBD1 for D (5 bases). Between the trimmed V and J ends, which lost 4 bases and 2 bases, there was a span of 15 bases. The CDR3 is 16 residues long. CDR1 and CDR2 from the germline V gene are MNHEY and SMNVEV (reference sequence). CDR3 sequence reads: CASSSGPTGGNQPQHF. Written as DNA, the CDR3 is TGTGCCAGCAGTTCGGGGCCGACCGGGGGCAATCAGCCCCAGCATTTT.

The rearrangement uses TRBV20-1 and TRBJ2-7, with unresolved D. This CDR3 is built from 14 residues. CDR1 and CDR2 from the germline V gene are DFQATT and SNEGSKA (reference sequence). V dropped 5 bases and J dropped 3 bases, with 17 bases sitting between them. For the CDR3, the DNA is TGCAGTGCTCGAGTAGGGAACGGCGGCTACGAGCAGTACTTC. It encodes CSARVGNGGYEQYF.